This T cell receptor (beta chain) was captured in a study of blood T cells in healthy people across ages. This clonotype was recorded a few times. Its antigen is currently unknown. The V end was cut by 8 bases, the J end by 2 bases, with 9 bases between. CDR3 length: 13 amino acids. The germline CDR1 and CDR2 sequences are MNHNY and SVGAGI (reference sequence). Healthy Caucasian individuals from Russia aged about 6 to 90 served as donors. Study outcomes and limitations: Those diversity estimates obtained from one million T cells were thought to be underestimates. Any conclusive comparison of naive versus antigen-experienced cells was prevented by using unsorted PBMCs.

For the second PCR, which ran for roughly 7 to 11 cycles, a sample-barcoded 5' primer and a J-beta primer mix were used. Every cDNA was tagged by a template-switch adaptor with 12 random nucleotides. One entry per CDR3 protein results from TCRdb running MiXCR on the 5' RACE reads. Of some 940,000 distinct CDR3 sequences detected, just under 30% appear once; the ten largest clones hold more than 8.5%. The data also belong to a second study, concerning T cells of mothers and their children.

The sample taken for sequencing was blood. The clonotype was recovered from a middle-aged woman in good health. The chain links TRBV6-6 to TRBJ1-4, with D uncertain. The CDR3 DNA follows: TGTGCCAGCCGAGGTCCCACTAATGAAAAACTGTTTTTT. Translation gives CASRGPTNEKLFF.